Below are 17 T cell receptor beta chains sequenced from a single sample in a study of read filtering for tumor transcriptome and immune sequencing. Molecular barcoded adaptors covering alpha/delta and beta/gamma chains were used on 400 to 450 ng RNA. One entry per CDR3 protein results from TCRdb running MiXCR on the reads. This repertoire shows approximately 60,000 distinct CDR3 sequences, 20% to 25% found once; its top ten account for about 17%. Specimen: a population of CD138-negative cells sorted from bone marrow. These receptors were obtained from a donor aged 40 or over with multiple myeloma.

This rearrangement joins TRBV28 to TRBJ2-4; D remains ambiguous. The V gene's germline CDR1 is MDHEN and CDR2 SYDVKM. V lost 2 bases to trimming and J lost 8 bases, with 22 bases between them. This CDR3 is built from 17 residues. The CDR3 here is CASSLRPGGGSIDIQYF. CDR3 sequence (DNA): TGTGCCAGCAGTTTAAGACCCGGTGGTGGATCCATAGACATTCAGTACTTC.

In its sample, this clonotype was seen many times. CDR3: CASSSSSGRDEQYF. CDR3 coding DNA: TGTGCCAGCAGTTCTTCTAGCGGGAGGGACGAGCAGTACTTC. The chain carries TRBV28 and TRBJ2-7; the match to TRBD2 covers 12 bases. Trimming removed 4 bases from V and 5 bases from J; junction bases left unmatched: 3. The V gene's germline CDR1 is MDHEN and CDR2 SYDVKM. The CDR3 consists of 14 residues.

This clonotype has ten or more counts. The chain couples TRBV6-1 to TRBJ2-7; the match to TRBD2 covers 11 bases. J gave up 2 bases and V 4 bases, and 7 bases lay outside the gene matches. Germline assignment: CDR1 MNHNS and CDR2 SASEGT. The CDR3 sequence is 16 residues long. The CDR3 nucleotides are TGTGCCAGCAGTGCCCATAGCGGGGGGGACCCCTACGAGCAGTACTTC. Protein sequence: CASSAHSGGDPYEQYF.

This clonotype was observed at least ten times. J is TRBJ2-3 and V is TRBV5-1, with a weak D call TRBD1 (5 bases). CDR3 size: 14 residues. V was shortened by 0 bases and J by 3 bases, with 8 bases between the two germline ends. Germline loops: CDR1 SGHRS, CDR2 YFSETQ. The CDR3 reads CASSLDGQTDTQYF. The DNA for the CDR3 is TGCGCCAGCAGCTTGGACGGACAAACAGATACGCAGTATTTT.

The table lists this clonotype with many counts. The chain combines TRBV27 with TRBJ2-7; D is possibly TRBD1 (6 bases). This CDR3 has 13 amino acids. Trimming removed 6 bases at V and 3 bases at J, with 12 bases between. The germline CDR1 and CDR2 sequences are MNHEY and SMNVEV (reference sequence). This CDR3 reads CASRQGNFYEQYF. The CDR3 DNA reads TGTGCCAGCAGACAGGGCAACTTCTACGAGCAGTACTTC.

This clonotype was counted at least ten times. The genes are TRBV12-3 or TRBV12-4 and TRBJ2-5; 9 bases line up with TRBD2. V lost 6 bases, J lost 2 bases, and 7 bases stayed unmatched. The CDR3 loop spans 15 amino acids. The CDR3 sequence is CASSPRLAGQETQYF. For the CDR3, the DNA is TGTGCCAGCAGCCCCCGGCTAGCGGGACAAGAGACCCAGTACTTC.

V usage is TRBV18 and J usage is TRBJ2-7, with 7 bases matching TRBD2. This CDR3 contains 13 residues. Germline trimming cut 5 bases from V and 4 bases from J; bases unmatched to any gene: 5. Germline values: CDR1 KGHSH, CDR2 LQKENI. The CDR3 reads CASSRLAEYEQYF. CDR3 sequence (DNA): TGTGCCAGCTCAAGGCTAGCGGAATACGAGCAGTACTTC.

This clonotype was observed at least ten times. The rearrangement uses TRBV9 and TRBJ2-3; D possibly matches TRBD1 or TRBD2 (5 bases each). V was clipped by 4 bases and J by 0 bases, with 12 bases between them. CDR3 size: 15 residues. CDR1 SGDLS and CDR2 YYNGEE come from the germline V gene. Written as DNA, the CDR3 is TGTGCCAGCAGCCCCTTGGGGGACAGCACAGATACGCAGTATTTT. Encoded protein: CASSPLGDSTDTQYF.

This clonotype was counted many times. The chain recombines TRBV7-9 with TRBJ1-4; possibly TRBD1 for D (5 bases). The CDR3 runs 15 residues. V gave up 1 base and J gave up 8 bases, with 14 bases separating them. Per the germline V gene, CDR1 is SEHNR and CDR2 is FQNEAQ (reference sequence). The CDR3 DNA sequence: TGTGCCAGCAGCTTAGAGGCCTCCGGGACCGAAAAACTGTTTTTT. Translating gives CASSLEASGTEKLFF.

This clonotype was detected a few times. The chain combines TRBV23-1 with TRBJ1-5; the D is unclear. TRBV23-1 is an ORF; its function is uncertain. Trimming shortened V by 8 bases and J by 1 base, and 12 bases separated the two germline ends. This CDR3 spans 14 amino acids. The CDR3 sequence is CASSDGTSNQPQHF. CDR3 DNA: TGCGCCAGCTCAGACGGTACCAGCAATCAGCCCCAGCATTTT.

This clonotype was counted between two and nine times. The chain has TRBV5-1 and TRBJ2-1; 13 nucleotides line up with TRBD2. This CDR3 has 16 amino acids. CDR1 and CDR2 (germline): SGHRS, YFSETQ. V was clipped by 2 bases and J by 7 bases; unmatched bases: 6. Here the CDR3 DNA reads TGCGCCAGCAGCTTAACTAGCGGGAGGGCCTCAAATGAGCAGTTCTTC. Translated, it gives CASSLTSGRASNEQFF.

A few counts support this clonotype. This chain connects TRBV4-1 to TRBJ2-3, with D unclear. Germline loops: CDR1 MGHRA, CDR2 YSYEKL. This CDR3 is built from 16 residues. V was cut by 1 base and J by 1 base, with 12 bases left in between. The CDR3 sequence: CASSQGYWSGTDTQYF. As DNA, the CDR3 is TGCGCCAGCAGCCAAGGGTACTGGAGTGGCACAGATACGCAGTATTTT.

About this clonotype: A read error may explain this, as a much larger clone is one base away. DNA of the CDR3: TGTGCCAGCAGCCAAGTGGGGATACGGCTGGAGGCCCAGTACTTC. It specifies CASSQVGIRLEAQYF. The chain combines TRBV14 with TRBJ2-5; weak D call: TRBD2 (5 bases). Germline values: CDR1 SGHDN, CDR2 FVKESK. V gave up 1 base and J gave up 9 bases, with 18 bases separating them. The CDR3 is 15 residues long.

In its sample, this clonotype was seen many times. The chain employs TRBV29-1 and TRBJ2-2; D is uncertain. The CDR3 extends over 10 amino acids. Trimming took 6 bases from V and 5 from J, leaving 4 bases between them. The germline V gene has CDR1 SQVTM and CDR2 ANQGSEA. CDR3 region: CSVWTGELFF. CDR3 DNA sequence: TGCAGCGTGTGGACCGGGGAGCTGTTTTTT.

About this clonotype itself: This may be a read error: a much more frequent sequence differs by one nucleotide. This chain uses TRBV20-1 with TRBJ2-5; maybe TRBD2 (6 bases). This CDR3 has 12 residues. CDR1 and CDR2 from the germline V gene are DFQATT and SNEGSKA (reference sequence). The CDR3 sequence is CSASSAQGTQYF. CDR3 coding DNA: TGCAGTGCTTCTAGCGCCCAAGGGACCCAGTACTTC.

As regards this clonotype: Its ends do not fully match the called genes, so a read error is possible. The chain uses TRBV2 and TRBJ1-6, with D perhaps TRBD1 (5 bases). This CDR3 is built from 16 residues. CDR1 and CDR2 from the germline V gene are SNHLY and FYNNEI. CDR3 nucleotides: TGTGCCAGCAGAGAAGGTTTAGGGGTTGATAATTCACCCCTCCACTTT. The encoded protein is CASREGLGVDNSPLHF.

This clonotype was counted many times. With a much larger clone just one base away, this may be a read error. The chain uses TRBV5-1 and TRBJ1-1; D uncertain. The CDR3 contains 14 residues. V lost 0 bases, J lost 0 bases, and 6 bases lay in between. Germline values: CDR1 SGHRS, CDR2 YFSETQ. Here the CDR3 reads CASSLEVVNTEAFF. The DNA of the CDR3 is TGCGCCAGCAGCTTGGAGGTGGTGAACACTGAAGCTTTCTTT.